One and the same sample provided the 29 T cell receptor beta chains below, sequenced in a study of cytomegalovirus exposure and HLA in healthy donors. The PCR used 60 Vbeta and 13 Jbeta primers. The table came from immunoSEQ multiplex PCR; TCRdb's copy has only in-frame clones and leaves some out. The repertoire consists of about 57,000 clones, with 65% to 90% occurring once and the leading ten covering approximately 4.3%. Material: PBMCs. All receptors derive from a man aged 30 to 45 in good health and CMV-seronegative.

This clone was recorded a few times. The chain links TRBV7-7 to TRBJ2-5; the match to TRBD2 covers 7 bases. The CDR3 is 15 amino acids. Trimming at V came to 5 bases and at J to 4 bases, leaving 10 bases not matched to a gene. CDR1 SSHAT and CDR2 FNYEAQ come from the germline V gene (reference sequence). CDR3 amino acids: CASSPGGSPRETQYF. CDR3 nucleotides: TGTGCCAGCAGCCCCGGGGGGTCTCCTAGAGAGACCCAGTACTTC.

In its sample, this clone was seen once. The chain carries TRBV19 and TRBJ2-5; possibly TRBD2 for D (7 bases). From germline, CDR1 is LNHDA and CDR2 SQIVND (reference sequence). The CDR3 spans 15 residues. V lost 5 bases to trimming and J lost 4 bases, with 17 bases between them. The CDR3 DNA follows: TGTGCCAGTAGTGCCGCTGGGGGGGCAATAGAGACCCAGTACTTC. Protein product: CASSAAGGAIETQYF.

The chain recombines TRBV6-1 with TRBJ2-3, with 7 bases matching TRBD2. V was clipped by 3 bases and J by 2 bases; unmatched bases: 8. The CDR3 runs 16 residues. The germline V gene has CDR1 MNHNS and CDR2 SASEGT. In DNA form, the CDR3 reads TGTGCCAGCAGTGAGAGGCTAAGCGGGACCACAGATACGCAGTATTTT. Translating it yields CASSERLSGTTDTQYF.

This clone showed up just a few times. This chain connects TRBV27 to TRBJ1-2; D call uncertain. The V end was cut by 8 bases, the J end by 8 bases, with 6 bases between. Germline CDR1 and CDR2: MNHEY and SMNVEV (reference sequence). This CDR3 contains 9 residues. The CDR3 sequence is CASGLGYTF. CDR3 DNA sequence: TGTGCCAGCGGACTGGGCTACACCTTC.

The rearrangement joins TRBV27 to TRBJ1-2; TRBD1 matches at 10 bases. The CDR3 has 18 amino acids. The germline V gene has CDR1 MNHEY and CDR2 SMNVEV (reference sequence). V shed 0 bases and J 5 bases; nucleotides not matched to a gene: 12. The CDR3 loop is CASSLSLDRGSSGYGYTF. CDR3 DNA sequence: TGTGCCAGCAGTTTATCCCTGGACAGGGGGTCCTCAGGGTATGGCTACACCTTC.

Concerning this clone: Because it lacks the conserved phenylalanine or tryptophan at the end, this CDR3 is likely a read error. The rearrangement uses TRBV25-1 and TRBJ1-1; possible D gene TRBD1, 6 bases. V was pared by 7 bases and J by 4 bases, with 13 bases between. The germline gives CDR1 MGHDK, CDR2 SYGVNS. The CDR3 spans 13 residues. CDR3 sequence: CASKGVGGTEAFS. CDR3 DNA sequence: TGTGCCAGCAAAGGGGTAGGGGGCACTGAAGCTTTCTCT.

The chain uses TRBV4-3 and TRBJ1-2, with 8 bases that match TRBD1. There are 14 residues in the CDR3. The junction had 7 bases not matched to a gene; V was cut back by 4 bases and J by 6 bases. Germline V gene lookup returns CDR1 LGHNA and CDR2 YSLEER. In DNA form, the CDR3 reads TGCGCCAGCAGCCCTGGACAGGGTCTTGATGGCTACACCTTC. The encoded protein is CASSPGQGLDGYTF.

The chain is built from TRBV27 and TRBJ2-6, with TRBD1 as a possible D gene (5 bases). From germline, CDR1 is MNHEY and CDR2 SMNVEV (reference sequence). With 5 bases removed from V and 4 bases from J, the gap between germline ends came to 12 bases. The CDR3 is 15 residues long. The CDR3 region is CASSTRVAGANVLTF. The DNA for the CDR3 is TGTGCCAGCAGTACCAGGGTTGCCGGGGCCAACGTCCTGACTTTC. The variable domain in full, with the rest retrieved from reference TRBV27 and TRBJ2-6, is EAQVTQNPRYLITVTGKKLTVTCSQNMNHEYMSWYRQDPGLGLRQIYYSMNVEVTDKGDVPEGYKVSRKEKRNFPLILESPSPNQTSLYFCASSTRVAGANVLTFGAGSRLTVL.

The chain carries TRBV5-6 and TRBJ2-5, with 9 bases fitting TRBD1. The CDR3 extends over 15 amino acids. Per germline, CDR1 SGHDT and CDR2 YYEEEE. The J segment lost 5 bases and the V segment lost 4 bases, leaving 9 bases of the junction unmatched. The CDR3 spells CASSKTTGGWETQYF. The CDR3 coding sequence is TGTGCCAGCAGCAAAACTACAGGGGGCTGGGAGACCCAGTACTTC.

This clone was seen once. CDR3 amino acids: CASSKAGTGGEKLFF. The CDR3 region has the DNA TGTGCCAGCAGTAAAGCCGGGACAGGGGGAGAAAAACTGTTTTTT. This chain uses TRBV7-2 with TRBJ1-4; 11 positions match TRBD1. This CDR3 contains 15 residues. The germline CDR1 and CDR2 sequences are SGHTA and FQGNSA. The ends lost 6 bases at V and 8 bases at J; junction bases unmatched: 8.

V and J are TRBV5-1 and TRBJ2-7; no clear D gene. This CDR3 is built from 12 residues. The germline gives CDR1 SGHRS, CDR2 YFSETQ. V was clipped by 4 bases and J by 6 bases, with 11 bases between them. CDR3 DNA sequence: TGCGCCAGCAGCCTCATCAACGGCGAGCAGTACTTC. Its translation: CASSLINGEQYF. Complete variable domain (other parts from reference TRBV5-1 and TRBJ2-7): KAGVTQTPRYLIKTRGQQVTLSCSPISGHRSVSWYQQTPGQGLQFLFEYFSETQRNKGNFPGRFSGRQFSNSRSEMNVSTLELGDSALYLCASSLINGEQYFGPGTRLTVT.

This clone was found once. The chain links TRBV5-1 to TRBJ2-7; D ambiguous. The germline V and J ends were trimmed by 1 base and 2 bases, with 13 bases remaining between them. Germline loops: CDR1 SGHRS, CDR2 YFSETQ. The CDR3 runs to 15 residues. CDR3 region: CASSLQPRPAYEQYF. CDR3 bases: TGCGCCAGCAGCTTGCAACCGCGGCCTGCCTACGAGCAGTACTTC.

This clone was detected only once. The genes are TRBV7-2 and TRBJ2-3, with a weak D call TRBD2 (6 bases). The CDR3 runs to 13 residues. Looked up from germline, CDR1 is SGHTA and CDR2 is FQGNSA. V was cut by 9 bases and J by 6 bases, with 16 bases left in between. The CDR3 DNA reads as TGTGCCAGTCTGCGGGGAGACGGGGATACGCAGTATTTT. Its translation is CASLRGDGDTQYF.

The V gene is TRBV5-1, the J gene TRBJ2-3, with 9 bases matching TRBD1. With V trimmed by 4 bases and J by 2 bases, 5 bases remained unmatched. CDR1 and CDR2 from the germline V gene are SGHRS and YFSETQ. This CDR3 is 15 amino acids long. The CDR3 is CASSPWDRVTDTQYF. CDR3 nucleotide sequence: TGCGCCAGCAGCCCCTGGGACAGGGTCACAGATACGCAGTATTTT.

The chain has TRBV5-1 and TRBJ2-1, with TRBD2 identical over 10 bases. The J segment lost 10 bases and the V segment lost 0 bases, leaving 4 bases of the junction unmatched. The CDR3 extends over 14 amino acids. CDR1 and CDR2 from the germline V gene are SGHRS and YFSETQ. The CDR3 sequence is CASSLGSGLAEQFF. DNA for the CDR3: TGCGCCAGCAGCTTGGGTTCGGGACTAGCGGAGCAGTTCTTC.

DNA of the CDR3: TGTGCCAGCAGCATGACAGCCGCTAGCACAGATACGCAGTATTTT. Translating it yields CASSMTAASTDTQYF. V usage is TRBV2 and J usage is TRBJ2-3; tentatively, D is TRBD1 (5 bases). Germline assignment: CDR1 SNHLY and CDR2 FYNNEI. This CDR3 has 15 amino acids. V was clipped by 6 bases and J by 0 bases, with 13 bases between them.

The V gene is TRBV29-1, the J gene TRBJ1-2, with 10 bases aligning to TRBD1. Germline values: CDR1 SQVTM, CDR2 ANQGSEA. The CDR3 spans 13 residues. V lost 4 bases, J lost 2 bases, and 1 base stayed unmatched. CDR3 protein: CSVGTGGNYGYTF. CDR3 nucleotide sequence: TGCAGCGTTGGGACAGGGGGAAACTATGGCTACACCTTC. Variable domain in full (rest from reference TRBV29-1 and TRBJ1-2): SAVISQKPSRDICQRGTSLTIQCQVDSQVTMMFWYRQQPGQSLTLIATANQGSEATYESGFVIDKFPISRPNLTFSTLTVSNMSPEDSSIYLCSVGTGGNYGYTFGSGTRLTVV.

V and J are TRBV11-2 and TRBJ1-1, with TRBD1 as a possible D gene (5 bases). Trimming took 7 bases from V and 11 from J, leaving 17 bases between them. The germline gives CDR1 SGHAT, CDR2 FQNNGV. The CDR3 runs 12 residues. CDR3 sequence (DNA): TGTGCCAGCACCTCGGGGGGGAAGATTGCTTTCTTT. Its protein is CASTSGGKIAFF.

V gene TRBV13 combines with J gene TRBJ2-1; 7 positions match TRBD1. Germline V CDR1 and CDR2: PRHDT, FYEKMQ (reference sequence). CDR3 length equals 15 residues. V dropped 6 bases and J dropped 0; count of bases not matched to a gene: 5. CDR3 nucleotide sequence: TGTGCCAGCAGTCTACAGGGGTACTCCTACAATGAGCAGTTCTTC. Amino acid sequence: CASSLQGYSYNEQFF.

CDR3: CASRALQGFGTEAFF. In nucleotides, the CDR3 is TGTGCCAGTAGGGCCTTACAGGGGTTTGGGACTGAAGCTTTCTTT. This rearrangement joins TRBV19 to TRBJ1-1, with TRBD1 matching 7 bases. Germline values: CDR1 LNHDA, CDR2 SQIVND (reference sequence). The CDR3 is 15 amino acids. V lost 6 bases, J lost 5 bases, and 12 bases stayed unmatched.

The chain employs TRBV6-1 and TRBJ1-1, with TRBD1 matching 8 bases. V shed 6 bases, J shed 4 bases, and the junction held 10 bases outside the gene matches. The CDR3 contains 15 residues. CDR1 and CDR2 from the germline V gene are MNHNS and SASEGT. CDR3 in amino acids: CASRNLATGGTEAFF. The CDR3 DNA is TGTGCCAGCAGGAACCTGGCTACAGGGGGCACTGAAGCTTTCTTT.

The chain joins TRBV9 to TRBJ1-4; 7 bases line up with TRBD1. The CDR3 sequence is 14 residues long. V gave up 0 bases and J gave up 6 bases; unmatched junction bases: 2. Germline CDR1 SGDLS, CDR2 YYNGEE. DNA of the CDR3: TGTGCCAGCAGCGTAGGCAGGGGGGATGAAAAACTGTTTTTT. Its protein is CASSVGRGDEKLFF.

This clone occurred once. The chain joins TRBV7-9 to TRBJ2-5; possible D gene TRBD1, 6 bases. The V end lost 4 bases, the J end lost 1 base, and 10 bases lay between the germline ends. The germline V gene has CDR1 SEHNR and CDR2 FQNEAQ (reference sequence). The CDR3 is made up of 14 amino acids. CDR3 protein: CASSSQGAQETQYF. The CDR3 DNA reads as TGTGCCAGCAGCTCACAGGGAGCCCAAGAGACCCAGTACTTC. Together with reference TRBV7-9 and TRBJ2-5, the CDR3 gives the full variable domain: DTGVSQNPRHKITKRGQNVTFRCDPISEHNRLYWYRQTLGQGPEFLTYFQNEAQLEKSRLLSDRFSAERPKGSFSTLEIQRTEQGDSAMYLCASSSQGAQETQYFGPGTRLLVL.

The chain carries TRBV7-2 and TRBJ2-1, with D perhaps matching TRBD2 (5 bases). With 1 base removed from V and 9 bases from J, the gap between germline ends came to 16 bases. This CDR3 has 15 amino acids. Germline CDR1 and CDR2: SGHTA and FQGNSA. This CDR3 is CASSLVATSTGEQFF. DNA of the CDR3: TGTGCCAGCAGCTTAGTAGCGACCTCGACCGGTGAGCAGTTCTTC.

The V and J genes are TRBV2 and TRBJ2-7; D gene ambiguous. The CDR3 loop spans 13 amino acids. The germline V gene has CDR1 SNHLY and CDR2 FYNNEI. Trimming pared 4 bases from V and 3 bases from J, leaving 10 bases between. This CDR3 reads CASSVREDYEQYF. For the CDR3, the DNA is TGTGCCAGCAGTGTCCGTGAGGACTACGAGCAGTACTTC.

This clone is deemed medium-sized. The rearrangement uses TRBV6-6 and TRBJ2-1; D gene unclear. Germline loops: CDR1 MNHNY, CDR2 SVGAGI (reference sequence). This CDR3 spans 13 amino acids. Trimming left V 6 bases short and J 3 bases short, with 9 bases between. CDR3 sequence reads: CASRPVDYNEQFF. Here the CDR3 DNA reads TGTGCCAGCAGGCCCGTAGACTACAATGAGCAGTTCTTC.

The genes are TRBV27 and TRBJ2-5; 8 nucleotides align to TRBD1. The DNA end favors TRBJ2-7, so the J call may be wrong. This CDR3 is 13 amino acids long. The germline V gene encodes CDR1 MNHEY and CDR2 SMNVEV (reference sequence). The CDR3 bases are TGTGCCAGCAGCGGACAGGGAATGGACGAGCAGTACTTC. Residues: CASSGQGMDEQYF.

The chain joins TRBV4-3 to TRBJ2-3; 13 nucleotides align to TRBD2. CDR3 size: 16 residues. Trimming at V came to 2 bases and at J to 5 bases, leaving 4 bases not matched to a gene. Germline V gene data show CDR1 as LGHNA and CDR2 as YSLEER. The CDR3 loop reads CASSQRLAGGRDTQYF. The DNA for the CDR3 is TGCGCCAGCAGCCAAAGACTAGCGGGAGGTCGAGATACGCAGTATTTT.

As DNA, the CDR3 is TGTGCAAGTCGCGAGCGGTCACCCCGCACAGATACGCAGTATTTT. This gives the protein CASRERSPRTDTQYF. V and J are TRBV12-2 and TRBJ2-3; the table's D call TRBD2 went unverified against the DNA. TRBV12-2 is assigned pseudogene status. The CDR3 has 15 amino acids.